This T cell receptor (beta chain) comes out of a study of blood T cell repertoires in COVID-19. Across the study: T cells, B-cell-depleted T cells, or PBMCs provided the cDNA or gDNA that served as material.

Germline CDR1 SQVTM, CDR2 ANQGSEA. The J segment lost 2 bases and the V segment lost 7 bases, leaving 9 bases of the junction unmatched. CDR3 size: 15 residues. The repertoire was sequenced with immunoSEQ multiplex PCR; TCRdb's copy has only in-frame clones and lacks some. The sample lists roughly 260,000 clones, around 89% seen once, with roughly 3.7% in the top ten. The rearrangement joins TRBV29-1 to TRBJ1-2; TRBD1 matches at 11 bases. This receptor was obtained from a woman aged 40 to 50 with acute or convalescent COVID-19. Source material: peripheral blood. CDR3 sequence: CSARGQGARNYGYTF. CDR3 DNA: TGCAGCGCTCGTGGACAGGGGGCAAGAAACTATGGCTACACCTTC. Supplemented by reference TRBV29-1 and TRBJ1-2, the full variable domain reads SAVISQKPSRDICQRGTSLTIQCQVDSQVTMMFWYRQQPGQSLTLIATANQGSEATYESGFVIDKFPISRPNLTFSTLTVSNMSPEDSSIYLCSARGQGARNYGYTFGSGTRLTVV.